This TCR beta chain was found in a study of T cell changes during pregnancy in multiple sclerosis (dated 2019 in TCRdb). General notes on the study: In women with multiple sclerosis, the researchers looked at how the T cell repertoire shifted as pregnancy progressed.

As to this clone: This clone's antigen is unknown. Within one base of it there is no much larger clone, and no base qualities were kept.

The V and J ends are trimmed by 6 bases and 4 bases, leaving 19 bases between them. Including the terminal cysteine and phenylalanine, the CDR3 comprises 15 residues. The CDR3 DNA has 45 bases and is translated from base 1. Via the germline V gene (reference sequence), CDR1 is MNHEY and CDR2 SMNVEV. The receptor library was made with the immunoSEQ multiplex PCR assay. TCRdb obtained this table from immuneACCESS and retained in-frame rearrangements with V and J assigned. These tables miss some clones; where compared with another copy, unresolved V genes account for less than half of the shortfall, and the remainder is unexplained. For this sample the table gives just under 65,000 clones, of which under 95% were detected only once. The ten biggest clones cover 3.2% of the sample.

Here the sequenced sample was CD8+ T cells from peripheral blood mononuclear cells, taken in the second trimester of pregnancy. This TCR came from a female donor with multiple sclerosis, enrolled in a pregnancy study. The rearrangement joined TRBV27 to TRBJ2-7, and the D gene may be TRBD1, 6 bases matching. At the DNA level, the sequence is TGTGCCAGCAGGTCCCCGGAGCAGGGGCAGTACGAGCAGTACTTC. Its translation is CASRSPEQGQYEQYF.